This T cell receptor (beta chain) was sequenced during a study of identical twins. Study-level results: Within twin pairs, the out-of-frame alpha sequences they shared showed excess low generation probability. Monozygotic twins shared more out-of-frame TCR alpha than recombination models predicted. Cord blood beta clonotypes present at high abundance carried fewer insertions; no such pattern appeared in memory repertoires.

Using its own MiXCR run on the 5' RACE reads, TCRdb lists one record per CDR3 protein. Counted here are a few hundred thousand distinct CDR3 sequences, 9.6% occurring once; the ten biggest clones make up roughly 3%. Note on this clonotype: Its antigen is unknown.

The CDR3 is made up of 14 amino acids. CDR1 and CDR2 from the germline V gene are SEHNR and FQNEAQ (reference sequence). V lost 5 bases, J lost 6 bases, and 17 bases lay in between. The same sample was also studied in work on yellow fever vaccine responses in identical twins.

The TCR sequence derives from a woman younger than 30 in good health. The chain couples TRBV7-9 to TRBJ2-7; D possibly matches TRBD1 or TRBD2 (5 bases each). The sequenced sample consisted of PBMCs. This CDR3 reads CASSQLGVGFEQYF. The CDR3 nucleotides are TGTGCCAGCAGCCAACTGGGGGTGGGATTCGAGCAGTACTTC. Full variable domain (rest looked up from reference TRBV7-9 and TRBJ2-7): DTGVSQNPRHKITKRGQNVTFRCDPISEHNRLYWYRQTLGQGPEFLTYFQNEAQLEKSRLLSDRFSAERPKGSFSTLEIQRTEQGDSAMYLCASSQLGVGFEQYFGPGTRLTVT.